This passage covers 2 T cell receptor beta chains from one sample sequenced in a study of chemoradiotherapy in HPV16-positive cancers. Using immunoSEQ multiplex PCR, the repertoire was profiled, and TCRdb retains in-frame clones only, with some absent. The repertoire holds 9,500 to 15,000 clones, with around 89% as singletons. This material was obtained from a patient who underwent chemoradiotherapy. These receptors were collected from a human donor with HPV-associated anogenital cancer.

This clone was observed a handful of times. V is TRBV7-8 and J is TRBJ2-5; D gene ambiguous. The V gene lost 3 bases and the J gene lost 8 bases, with 19 bases spanning the gap. The CDR3 is 15 residues long. Looked up from germline, CDR1 is SGHVS and CDR2 is FQNEAQ. The CDR3 sequence: CASSFSDTVTVTQYF. In DNA, the CDR3 is TGTGCCAGCAGCTTCAGCGACACTGTTACGGTCACCCAGTACTTC.

V usage is TRBV13 and J usage is TRBJ2-2; 10 nucleotides align to TRBD2. Trimming took 5 bases from V and 5 from J; bases not matched to a gene: 14. The CDR3 length is 18 residues. Germline CDR1 and CDR2: PRHDT and FYEKMQ (reference sequence). CDR3 coding DNA: TGTGCCAGCAGCCCCCGGCTAGCGGGAGTCCCGGGTACCGGGGAGCTGTTTTTT. It yields the protein CASSPRLAGVPGTGELFF.